The rows below give T cell receptor beta chains drawn from one sample of a study of T cell repertoires in cytomegalovirus infection. TCRdb re-analysed the reads in MiXCR, keeping a single row per CDR3 protein. Of 250,000 to 300,000 distinct CDR3 sequences listed, about a quarter are singletons. Sequenced input: PBMCs. These receptors originate from a human donor in good health (CMV status not recorded). Some clones in this sample may be carry-over from other donors' samples. The CDR3 runs from the conserved cysteine through the conserved F or W. D genes are given only for firm matches. Not all rows give a size; the values are once, few, many and, for expanded clones, a class.

V: TRBV5-1; length: 16; J: TRBJ2-7; D: NA; size: few; CDR3: CASSNPGRRSAYEQYF; DNA: TGCGCCAGCAGCAACCCGGGCCGTCGGTCTGCCTACGAGCAGTACTTC
V: TRBV7-3; length: 14; J: TRBJ2-1; D: TRBD2; size: NA; CDR3: CASSLNLAGDEQFF; DNA: TGTGCCAGCAGCTTAAACCTAGCGGGCGATGAGCAGTTCTTC
V: TRBV5-1; length: 17; J: TRBJ1-1; D: TRBD1; size: NA; CDR3: CASSLTPGQGALTEAFF; DNA: TGCGCCAGCAGCCTAACCCCGGGACAGGGGGCGCTGACTGAAGCTTTCTTT
V: TRBV2; length: 15; J: TRBJ1-3; D: NA; size: many; CDR3: CASSPDVRSGNTIYF; DNA: TGTGCCAGCAGCCCCGACGTCCGCTCTGGAAACACCATATATTTT
V: TRBV19; length: 14; J: TRBJ1-1; D: NA; size: few; CDR3: CASSIEGLNTEAFF; DNA: TGTGCCAGTAGTATAGAGGGTCTGAACACTGAAGCTTTCTTT
V: TRBV7-2; length: 14; J: TRBJ2-7; D: NA; size: many; CDR3: CASSFGQIPYEQYF; DNA: TGTGCCAGCAGCTTTGGACAGATTCCCTACGAGCAGTACTTC
V: TRBV20-1; length: 18; J: TRBJ2-7; D: TRBD2; size: few; CDR3: CSAPGDSLAGGKSYEQYF; DNA: TGCAGTGCTCCCGGTGACTCTTTAGCGGGAGGGAAATCCTACGAGCAGTACTTC
V: TRBV7-2; length: 13; J: TRBJ1-2; D: TRBD1; size: many; CDR3: CASSIGTGDRYTF; DNA: TGTGCCAGCAGCATCGGGACAGGGGATCGCTACACCTTC
V: TRBV11-2; length: 13; J: TRBJ1-1; D: NA; size: many; CDR3: CASSPHSYTEAFF; DNA: TGTGCCAGCAGCCCGCACTCGTACACTGAAGCTTTCTTT
V: TRBV29-1; length: 16; J: TRBJ1-2; D: TRBD1; size: NA; CDR3: CSVEISQTGANYGYTF; DNA: TGCAGCGTTGAGATATCCCAAACAGGGGCCAACTATGGCTACACCTTC
V: TRBV7-9; length: 14; J: TRBJ2-1; D: NA; size: NA; CDR3: CASSWRTGYNEQFF; DNA: TGTGCCAGCAGCTGGAGGACGGGATACAATGAGCAGTTCTTC
V: TRBV28; length: 13; J: TRBJ2-1; D: NA; size: NA; CDR3: CASSFPRNNEQFF; DNA: TGTGCCAGCAGTTTTCCAAGGAACAATGAGCAGTTCTTC
V: TRBV5-5; length: 14; J: TRBJ2-7; D: NA; size: few; CDR3: CASSLGRVSYEQYF; DNA: TGTGCCAGCAGCTTGGGCAGGGTCTCCTACGAGCAGTACTTC
V: TRBV10-3; length: 13; J: TRBJ2-1; D: TRBD2; size: few; CDR3: CATSGLAHNEQFF; DNA: TGTGCCACGTCGGGACTAGCGCACAATGAGCAGTTCTTC
V: TRBV29-1; length: 13; J: TRBJ2-6; D: NA; size: NA; CDR3: CSVVGTGANVLTF; DNA: TGCAGCGTTGTTGGTACTGGGGCCAACGTCCTGACTTTC
V: TRBV5-4; length: 17; J: TRBJ2-5; D: TRBD1; size: NA; CDR3: CASSPGTGRRNQGSQYF; DNA: TGTGCCAGCAGCCCCGGGACAGGCCGACGAAATCAAGGGTCCCAGTACTTC
V: TRBV6-6; length: 16; J: TRBJ2-7; D: TRBD2; size: few; CDR3: CASSYSSGRVGYEQYF; DNA: TGTGCCAGCAGTTACTCCAGCGGGAGGGTTGGCTACGAGCAGTACTTC
V: TRBV7-6; length: 13; J: TRBJ1-3; D: NA; size: many; CDR3: CASSQGLGNTIYF; DNA: TGTGCCAGCAGCCAGGGCCTTGGAAACACCATATATTTT
V: TRBV20-1; length: 12; J: TRBJ1-1; D: NA; size: NA; CDR3: CSARGGDTEAFF; DNA: TGCAGTGCTCGCGGGGGGGACACTGAAGCTTTCTTT
V: TRBV24-1; length: 19; J: TRBJ1-5; D: NA; size: few; CDR3: CATSDLGSRFARRNQPQHF; DNA: TGTGCCACCAGTGATTTGGGGAGCCGGTTCGCCAGGCGCAATCAGCCCCAGCATTTT
V: TRBV5-1; length: 16; J: TRBJ1-2; D: NA; size: NA; CDR3: CASSHNPAAGGYGYTF; DNA: TGCGCCAGCAGCCACAATCCAGCCGCGGGGGGCTATGGCTACACCTTC
V: TRBV7-2; length: 15; J: TRBJ2-5; D: TRBD1; size: many; CDR3: CASSLGQSAQETQYF; DNA: TGTGCCAGCAGCCTGGGACAGTCAGCCCAAGAGACCCAGTACTTC
V: TRBV19; length: 16; J: TRBJ1-5; D: NA; size: NA; CDR3: CASTPWGDGTNQPQHF; DNA: TGTGCCAGTACCCCTTGGGGGGACGGAACAAATCAGCCCCAGCATTTT
V: TRBV20-1; length: 15; J: TRBJ1-2; D: TRBD1; size: NA; CDR3: CSARDLDRALEGYTF; DNA: TGCAGTGCTAGAGATCTTGACAGGGCCTTAGAAGGCTACACCTTC
V: TRBV11-2; length: 13; J: TRBJ1-5; D: NA; size: NA; CDR3: CASSSGPEGSQHF; DNA: TGTGCCAGCAGCTCTGGCCCGGAGGGGTCCCAGCATTTT
V: TRBV7-6; length: 14; J: TRBJ2-5; D: NA; size: NA; CDR3: CASSMDPSQGTQYF; DNA: TGTGCCAGCAGCATGGACCCAAGTCAGGGGACCCAGTACTTC
V: TRBV2; length: 11; J: TRBJ2-1; D: NA; size: many; CDR3: CASRSYNEQFF; DNA: TGTGCCAGCAGGTCCTACAATGAGCAGTTCTTC
V: TRBV12-3/TRBV12-4; length: 13; J: TRBJ1-1; D: NA; size: NA; CDR3: CASSLKEDTEAFF; DNA: TGTGCCAGCAGTTTGAAAGAAGACACTGAAGCTTTCTTT
V: TRBV12-3/TRBV12-4; length: 11; J: TRBJ2-2; D: NA; size: few; CDR3: CASTKAGELFF; DNA: TGTGCCAGCACCAAGGCCGGGGAGCTGTTTTTT
V: TRBV6-2/TRBV6-3; length: 17; J: TRBJ1-1; D: NA; size: many; CDR3: CASSYSPHSTPNTEAFF; DNA: TGTGCCAGCAGTTACTCACCCCACAGCACACCGAACACTGAAGCTTTCTTT
V: TRBV7-9; length: 15; J: TRBJ1-4; D: NA; size: NA; CDR3: CASSSNRANNEKLFF; DNA: TGTGCCAGCAGCTCGAACAGGGCTAATAATGAAAAACTGTTTTTT
V: TRBV7-9; length: 16; J: TRBJ1-4; D: NA; size: many; CDR3: CASSTATSPTNEKLFF; DNA: TGTGCCAGCAGCACTGCGACTTCGCCAACTAATGAAAAACTGTTTTTT
V: TRBV7-2; length: 13; J: TRBJ2-7; D: NA; size: NA; CDR3: CASSTGITYEQYF; DNA: TGTGCCAGCAGCACAGGGATTACCTACGAGCAGTACTTC
V: TRBV20-1; length: 14; J: TRBJ1-2; D: NA; size: NA; CDR3: CSARGQGRDYGYTF; DNA: TGCAGTGCTAGAGGTCAGGGGAGGGACTATGGCTACACCTTC
V: TRBV4-1; length: 16; J: TRBJ2-1; D: TRBD2; size: NA; CDR3: CASSQDYQRGGNEQFF; DNA: TGCGCCAGCAGCCAAGATTACCAGCGGGGGGGCAATGAGCAGTTCTTC
V: TRBV7-2; length: 15; J: TRBJ2-7; D: NA; size: many; CDR3: CASSRAPQPVYEQYF; DNA: TGTGCCAGCAGCAGAGCCCCGCAACCCGTCTACGAGCAGTACTTC
V: TRBV18; length: 13; J: TRBJ1-1; D: NA; size: NA; CDR3: CASSPPVGAEAFF; DNA: TGTGCCAGCTCACCACCTGTGGGGGCTGAAGCTTTCTTT
V: TRBV6-1; length: 11; J: TRBJ1-4; D: NA; size: NA; CDR3: CASRTAEKLFF; DNA: TGTGCCAGCAGGACGGCTGAAAAACTGTTTTTT
V: TRBV6-6; length: 16; J: TRBJ2-2; D: TRBD2; size: many; CDR3: CASSYTGLAGVGELFF; DNA: TGTGCCAGCAGTTACACGGGACTAGCGGGAGTCGGGGAGCTGTTTTTT
V: TRBV15; length: 18; J: TRBJ2-1; D: TRBD2; size: once; CDR3: CATSRDTIAGRLANEQFF; DNA: TGTGCCACCAGCAGAGACACAATAGCGGGTCGCCTTGCCAATGAGCAGTTCTTC
V: TRBV7-3; length: 13; J: TRBJ2-1; D: NA; size: NA; CDR3: CASSLTGTNEQFF; DNA: TGTGCCAGCAGCTTAACAGGTACGAATGAGCAGTTCTTC
V: TRBV28; length: 18; J: TRBJ2-1; D: NA; size: few; CDR3: CASRRRGFQRRSYNEQFF; DNA: TGTGCCAGTCGACGGCGCGGGTTTCAGCGGAGATCCTACAATGAGCAGTTCTTC